These 9 T cell receptor beta chains originate from one sample sequenced in a study of T cells in narcolepsy (dated by TCRdb to 2017 to 2018). Libraries were made using the immunoSEQ multiplex PCR assay. Sourced from immuneACCESS, this table was stored by TCRdb with only in-frame sequences that have V and J called. A share of the clones is absent; for the studies checked, an unresolved V gene accounts for under half, and the remainder has no known explanation. A total of about 27,000 clones appear in this sample, about four fifths of them only once. The top ten clonotypes cover 6.6% of the sample. The sequencing input was memory (CD45RA-) CD4+ T cells from blood. The label giving this sample's cell subset or site can be read as: memory T cells sorted ex vivo from peripheral blood. The receptors come from a human donor in good health.

The genes are TRBV7-3 and TRBJ2-3, with 7 bases identical to TRBD2. V shed 2 bases, J shed 3 bases, and the junction held 8 bases outside the gene matches. The germline gives CDR1 SGHTA, CDR2 FQGTGA. The CDR3 length is 16 residues. The CDR3 spells CASSLGRLAGTDTQYF. As DNA, the CDR3 is TGTGCCAGCAGCTTAGGCCGACTAGCAGGAACAGATACGCAGTATTTT.

The chain carries TRBV5-1 and TRBJ2-3, with 11 bases lining up with TRBD2. Germline V CDR1 and CDR2: SGHRS, YFSETQ. The trim removed 3 bases at V and 2 bases at J, leaving 8 bases unmatched. CDR3 length: 17 residues. The CDR3 sequence is CASSSLAGGAFTDTQYF. In nucleotides, the CDR3 is TGCGCCAGCAGCTCCCTAGCGGGGGGAGCGTTCACAGATACGCAGTATTTT.

DNA of the CDR3: TGTGCCAGCAGATTTGGGACAGCGAACACTGAAGCTTTCTTT. Protein product: CASRFGTANTEAFF. The gene calls are TRBV7-2 and TRBJ1-1; TRBD1 matches at 7 bases. J gave up 1 base and V 6 bases, and 5 bases lay outside the gene matches. CDR1 is SGHTA and CDR2 is FQGNSA in the germline V gene. The CDR3 sequence is 14 residues long.

The genes are TRBV28 and TRBJ2-5; tentatively, D is TRBD1 (6 bases). This CDR3 region has 15 residues. Trimming left V 2 bases short and J 0 bases short, with 10 bases between. The germline V gene encodes CDR1 MDHEN and CDR2 SYDVKM. The CDR3 here is CASSLLTGNQETQYF. CDR3 sequence (DNA): TGTGCCAGCAGTTTACTTACAGGGAACCAAGAGACCCAGTACTTC.

The DNA of the CDR3 is TGTGCCAGCTCCCGCGAGCGGGAGGGCTCCTACGAGCAGTACTTC. Its protein product is CASSREREGSYEQYF. This rearrangement joins TRBV6-5 to TRBJ2-7; 10 nucleotides line up with TRBD2. The germline CDR1 and CDR2 sequences are MNHEY and SVGAGI. V shed 8 bases and J 0 bases; nucleotides not matched to a gene: 7. This CDR3 has 15 amino acids.

This clone was counted a single time. CDR3 region: CASSQSWGQGIYEQYF. The CDR3 DNA reads as TGTGCCAGCAGCCAATCTTGGGGACAGGGGATCTACGAGCAGTACTTC. J is TRBJ2-7 and V is TRBV4-2; 10 positions agree with TRBD1. The germline V gene has CDR1 LGHNA and CDR2 YNFKEQ. J was trimmed by 3 bases and V by 2 bases; bases with no gene match: 7. The CDR3 covers 16 residues.

V is TRBV10-1 and J is TRBJ2-1; D may be TRBD2 (5 bases). CDR3 length: 17 amino acids. Germline assignment: CDR1 WNHNN and CDR2 SYGVQD (reference sequence). The V and J ends lost 0 bases and 4 bases respectively, with 16 bases between them. The CDR3 nucleotides are TGCGCCAGCAGTGAGTCGGGGAGCAGATTGACATACAATGAGCAGTTCTTC. It is translated as CASSESGSRLTYNEQFF.

This chain uses TRBV7-9 with TRBJ2-2, with TRBD1 identical over 7 bases. Trimming at V came to 7 bases and at J to 0 bases, leaving 5 bases not matched to a gene. Germline lookup yields CDR1 SEHNR and CDR2 FQNEAQ (reference sequence). The CDR3 totals 15 residues. CDR3 sequence (DNA): TGTGCCAGCAATGCAGGGGGTGCGAACACCGGGGAGCTGTTTTTT. Translation: CASNAGGANTGELFF. The full variable domain, rest sourced from reference TRBV7-9 and TRBJ2-2, is DTGVSQNPRHKITKRGQNVTFRCDPISEHNRLYWYRQTLGQGPEFLTYFQNEAQLEKSRLLSDRFSAERPKGSFSTLEIQRTEQGDSAMYLCASNAGGANTGELFFGEGSRLTVL.

This rearrangement joins TRBV2 to TRBJ2-5; D is ambiguous. The V gene's germline CDR1 is SNHLY and CDR2 FYNNEI. This CDR3 has 14 residues. V lost 4 bases and J 8 bases, leaving 17 bases between the germline ends. The CDR3 bases are TGTGCCAGCAGTGCGGCCGTATCAGTCAAAACCCAGTACTTC. It encodes CASSAAVSVKTQYF.